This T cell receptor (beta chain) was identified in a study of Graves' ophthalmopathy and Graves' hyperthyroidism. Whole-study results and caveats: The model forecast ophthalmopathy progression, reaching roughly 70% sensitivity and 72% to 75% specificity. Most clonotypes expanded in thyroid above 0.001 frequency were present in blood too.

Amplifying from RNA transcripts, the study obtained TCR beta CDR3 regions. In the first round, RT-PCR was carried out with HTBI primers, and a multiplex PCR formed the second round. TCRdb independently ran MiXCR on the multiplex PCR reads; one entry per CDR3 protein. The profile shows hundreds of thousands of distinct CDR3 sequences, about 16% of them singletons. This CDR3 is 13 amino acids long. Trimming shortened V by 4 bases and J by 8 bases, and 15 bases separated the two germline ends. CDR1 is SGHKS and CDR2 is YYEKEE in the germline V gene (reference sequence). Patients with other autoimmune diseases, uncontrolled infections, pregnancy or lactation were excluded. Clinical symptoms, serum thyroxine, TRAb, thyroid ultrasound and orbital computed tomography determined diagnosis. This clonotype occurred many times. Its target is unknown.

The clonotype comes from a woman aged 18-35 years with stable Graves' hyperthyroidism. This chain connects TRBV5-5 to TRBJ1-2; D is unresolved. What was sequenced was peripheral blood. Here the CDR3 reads CASSLDGSGGYTF. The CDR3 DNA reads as TGTGCCAGCAGCCTAGACGGGAGTGGAGGCTACACCTTC.